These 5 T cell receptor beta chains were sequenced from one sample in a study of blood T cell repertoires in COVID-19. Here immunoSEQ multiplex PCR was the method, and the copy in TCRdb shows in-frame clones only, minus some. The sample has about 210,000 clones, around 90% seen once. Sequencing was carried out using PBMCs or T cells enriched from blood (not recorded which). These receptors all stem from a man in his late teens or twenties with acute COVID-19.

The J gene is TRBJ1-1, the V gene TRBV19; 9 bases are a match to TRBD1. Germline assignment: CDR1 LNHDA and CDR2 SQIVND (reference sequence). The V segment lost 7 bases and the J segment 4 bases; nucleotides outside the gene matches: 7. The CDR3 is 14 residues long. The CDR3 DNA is TGTGCCAGTATTTATACAGGGGGCGGCACTGAAGCTTTCTTT. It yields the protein CASIYTGGGTEAFF. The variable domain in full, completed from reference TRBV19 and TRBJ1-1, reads DGGITQSPKYLFRKEGQNVTLSCEQNLNHDAMYWYRQDPGQGLRLIYYSQIVNDFQKGDIAEGYSVSREKKESFPLTVTSAQKNPTAFYLCASIYTGGGTEAFFGQGTRLTVV.

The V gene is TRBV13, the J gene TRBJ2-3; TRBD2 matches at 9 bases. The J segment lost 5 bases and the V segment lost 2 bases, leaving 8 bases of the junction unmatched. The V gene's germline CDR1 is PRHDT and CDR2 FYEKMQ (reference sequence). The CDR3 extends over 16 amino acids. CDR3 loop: CASSLLAGGVLDTQYF. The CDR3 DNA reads TGTGCCAGCAGCTTACTCGCGGGAGGGGTTTTAGATACGCAGTATTTT.

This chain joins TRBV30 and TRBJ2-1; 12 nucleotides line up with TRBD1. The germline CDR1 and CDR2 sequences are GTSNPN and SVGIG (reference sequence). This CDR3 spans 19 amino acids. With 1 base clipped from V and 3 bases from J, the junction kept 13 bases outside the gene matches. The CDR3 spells CAWSAGTGGRSPNYNEQFF. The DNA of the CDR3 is TGTGCCTGGAGTGCTGGGACAGGGGGCAGGAGCCCCAACTACAATGAGCAGTTCTTC.

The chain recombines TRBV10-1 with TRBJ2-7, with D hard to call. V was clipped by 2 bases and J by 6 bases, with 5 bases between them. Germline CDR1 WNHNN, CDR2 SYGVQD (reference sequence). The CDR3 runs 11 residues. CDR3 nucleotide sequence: TGCGCCAGCAGTGAGGTCCTCGAGCAGTACTTC. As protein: CASSEVLEQYF.

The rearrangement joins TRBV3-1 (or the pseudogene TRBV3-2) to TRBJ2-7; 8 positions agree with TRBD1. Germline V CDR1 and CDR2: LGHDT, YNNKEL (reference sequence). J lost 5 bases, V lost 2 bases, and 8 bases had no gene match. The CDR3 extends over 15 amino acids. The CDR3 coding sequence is TGTGCCAGCAGCCAAAGTCGGACAGGGTTCCACGAGCAGTACTTC. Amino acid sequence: CASSQSRTGFHEQYF.